The following is a T cell receptor beta chain sequence with its context. The antigen is undetermined. Both CD4+ and CD8+ T cells were negatively isolated, and TEMRA cells underwent FACS enrichment. RNA in amounts of about 0.45 to 1 ug was reverse transcribed with random hexamers. Across 54 Vbeta and 13 Jbeta, TCR beta CDR3 was amplified with immunoSEQ multiplex PCR. TCRdb redid the calling of the immunoSEQ multiplex PCR reads with MiXCR, one entry per CDR3 protein. The sample records 110,000 or so distinct CDR3 sequences, around 94% being singletons. These data belong to a study of CD8 T cells in Susac syndrome. Overall study results and limits: The study acknowledged a relatively small number of individuals in its TCR sequencing and HLA analysis.

V lost 5 bases and J 2 bases, leaving 12 bases between the germline ends. Germline-derived CDR1 and CDR2 are KGHSH and LQKENI. The CDR3 runs to 14 residues. The chain couples TRBV18 to TRBJ2-5; D possibly corresponds to TRBD2 (7 bases). The sequencing input was CD4+ T cells from PBMCs. The sequence was obtained from a human donor with multiple sclerosis. CDR3 amino acids: CASSSGGRQETQYF. The CDR3 nucleotides are TGTGCCAGCTCATCCGGGGGGCGGCAAGAGACCCAGTACTTC.